These 23 T cell receptor beta chains were all obtained from the same sample, sequenced in a study of breast tumors, draining lymph nodes, adjacent tissues. MiXCR, applied by TCRdb to the multiplex PCR reads, yields one record per CDR3 protein. The table records approximately 12,000 distinct CDR3 sequences, roughly half of them present only once. The sample was tumor-adjacent breast tissue. These TCRs come from a female donor with breast cancer. Some clones in this sample may be carry-over from other donors' samples.

This clonotype was picked up many times. The chain employs TRBV2 and TRBJ2-1, with D uncertain. V was trimmed by 11 bases and J by 3 bases, leaving 14 bases between them. Germline-derived CDR1 and CDR2 are SNHLY and FYNNEI. CDR3 length: 13 amino acids. The CDR3 bases are TGTGCCGGAAAGAACAGAGTCTACAATGAGCAGTTCTTC. Translating it yields CAGKNRVYNEQFF. Full variable domain (remainder filled in from reference TRBV2 and TRBJ2-1): EPEVTQTPSHQVTQMGQEVILRCVPISNHLYFYWYRQILGQKVEFLVSFYNNEISEKSEIFDDQFSVERPDGSNFTLKIRSTKLEDSAMYFCAGKNRVYNEQFFGPGTRLTVL.

This clonotype was seen ten or more times. Since a much larger clone is just one base distant, this may be a read error. As DNA, the CDR3 is TGTGCCAGCAGCGTCACGACAGAGCCTAATTCACCCCCCCACTTT. Translated, it gives CASSVTTEPNSPPHF. This rearrangement joins TRBV9 to TRBJ1-6, with D possibly TRBD1 on 5 matching bases. The CDR3 spans 15 residues. Germline assignment: CDR1 SGDLS and CDR2 YYNGEE. The whole variable domain, remainder taken from reference TRBV9 and TRBJ1-6, is DSGVTQTPKHLITATGQRVTLRCSPRSGDLSVYWYQQSLDQGLQFLIQYYNGEERAKGNILERFSAQQFPDLHSELNLSSLELGDSALYFCASSVTTEPNSPPHFGNGTRLTVT.

This clonotype qualifies as large. This chain joins TRBV11-2 and TRBJ2-3; a weak D match, TRBD2 (7 bases). The V and J ends lost 1 base and 4 bases respectively, with 15 bases between them. CDR1 is SGHAT and CDR2 is FQNNGV in the germline V gene. The CDR3 is 16 amino acids. CDR3 DNA sequence: TGTGCCAGCAGCTTAGGAGCGGGACAATTTTCAGATACGCAGTATTTT. Translated, it gives CASSLGAGQFSDTQYF.

With respect to this clonotype: An end of the junction differs from the germline gene, which may be a read error. The genes are TRBV7-6 and TRBJ1-5; no reliable D call. Germline V gives CDR1 SGHVS, CDR2 FNYEAQ. The CDR3 is 14 residues long. The CDR3 bases are TGCGCCAGCAGCCCCGCGGCAGTTTCTCAGCCCCAGCATTTT. Amino acids: CASSPAAVSQPQHF.

This clonotype appeared a few times. V gene TRBV19 combines with J gene TRBJ2-2, with a possible D match to TRBD2 (7 bases). With 4 bases removed from V and 8 bases from J, the gap between germline ends came to 17 bases. Germline values: CDR1 LNHDA, CDR2 SQIVND (reference sequence). This CDR3 contains 15 residues. CDR3 in amino acids: CASSRGGSKTGELFF. The CDR3 DNA follows: TGTGCCAGTAGTAGGGGGGGCTCCAAAACGGGGGAGCTGTTTTTT.

CDR3 bases: TGCGCCAGCAGCCAAGAGGCTAGCGGGAGGGCAATCTCCTACAATGAGCAGTTCTTC. Its translation is CASSQEASGRAISYNEQFF. The chain couples TRBV4-1 to TRBJ2-1; TRBD2 agrees at 12 bases. Germline V gives CDR1 MGHRA, CDR2 YSYEKL. V was clipped by 0 bases and J by 0 bases; unmatched bases: 6. The CDR3 runs 19 residues.

This clonotype was recorded at least ten times. The genes are TRBV5-6 and TRBJ2-4, with D perhaps matching TRBD1 (6 bases). Germline CDR1 reads SGHDT; CDR2 reads YYEEEE. V lost 4 bases and J lost 1, with 15 bases in between. CDR3 size: 16 residues. CDR3 amino acids: CASSTRDTNAKNIQYF. CDR3 nucleotides: TGTGCCAGCAGCACCCGGGACACAAATGCCAAAAACATTCAGTACTTC.

This clonotype has a handful of counts. The rearrangement joins TRBV7-6 to TRBJ1-2, with 11 bases aligning to TRBD1. Germline values: CDR1 SGHVS, CDR2 FNYEAQ. The CDR3 loop spans 21 amino acids. V lost 6 bases to trimming and J lost 3 bases; unmatched junction nucleotides: 24. The CDR3 DNA reads as TGTGCCAGCAGTCCTAATTTCGCGATGGGACAGGGGGTCTCATACCACTATGGCTACACCTTC. Encoded protein: CASSPNFAMGQGVSYHYGYTF.

By share, this clonotype counts as medium-sized. The J gene is TRBJ1-6, the V gene TRBV5-6; TRBD1 agrees at 8 bases. The CDR3 length is 15 residues. CDR1 is SGHDT, CDR2 YYEEEE, per germline. Trimming at V came to 4 bases and at J to 10 bases, leaving 10 bases not matched to a gene. The CDR3 bases are TGTGCCAGCAGCCAACGGACAGGGACAGGATCACCCCTCCACTTT. The encoded protein is CASSQRTGTGSPLHF.

On this clonotype: Just one base apart from a much larger clone, this may be a read error. The chain combines TRBV7-2 with TRBJ2-1; possibly TRBD1 or TRBD2 for D (5 bases each). The CDR3 sequence is 13 residues long. The V end lost 3 bases, the J end lost 9 bases, and 12 bases lay between the germline ends. Germline V gene data show CDR1 as SGHTA and CDR2 as FQGNSA. The CDR3 nucleotides read TGTGCCAGCAGCTTCGCAGGTGGGGGTGAGCAGTTCTTC. Translating it yields CASSFAGGGEQFF.

This clonotype was counted ten times or more. The V gene is TRBV30, the J gene TRBJ2-5, with a weak D call TRBD2 (6 bases). From germline, CDR1 is GTSNPN and CDR2 SVGIG (reference sequence). Trimming cost V 3 bases and J 4 bases, with 12 bases left between them. The CDR3 totals 13 residues. DNA of the CDR3: TGTGCCTGGAGCGACATCGGGGGAGAGACCCAGTACTTC. This encodes CAWSDIGGETQYF. Full variable domain (rest looked up from reference TRBV30 and TRBJ2-5): SQTIHQWPATLVQPVGSPLSLECTVEGTSNPNLYWYRQAAGRGLQLLFYSVGIGQISSEVPQNLSASRPQDRQFILSSKKLLLSDSGFYLCAWSDIGGETQYFGPGTRLLVL.

The chain is built from TRBV5-1 and TRBJ2-3, with 14 nucleotides matching TRBD2. There are 16 residues in the CDR3. Germline trimming cut 9 bases from V and 3 bases from J; bases unmatched to any gene: 9. CDR1 SGHRS and CDR2 YFSETQ come from the germline V gene. CDR3: CATKTGTSGGTDTQYF. The CDR3 bases are TGCGCCACCAAAACAGGGACTAGCGGGGGTACAGATACGCAGTATTTT.

This chain uses TRBV6-6 with TRBJ1-5; D unclear. Germline V gene sequence: CDR1 MNHNY, CDR2 SVGAGI (reference sequence). This CDR3 region has 14 residues. V was clipped by 0 bases and J by 11 bases, with 14 bases between them. The CDR3 loop is CASSYSIPQETQHF. In DNA form, the CDR3 reads TGTGCCAGCAGTTACTCCATTCCCCAAGAGACCCAGCATTTT.

The chain employs TRBV6-5 and TRBJ1-2; no clear D gene. V was cut by 1 base and J by 4 bases, with 7 bases left in between. CDR1 is MNHEY and CDR2 is SVGAGI in the germline V gene. The CDR3 is 13 residues long. CDR3 coding DNA: TGTGCCAGCAGTTACTATCCTTCCTATGGCTACACCTTC. Its translation: CASSYYPSYGYTF.

This clonotype was counted many times. This may be a read error, as it is one base from a much larger clone. V is TRBV20-1 and J is TRBJ1-5; the D gene is possibly TRBD1 (5 bases). The CDR3 runs to 16 residues. Germline assignment: CDR1 DFQATT and CDR2 SNEGSKA (reference sequence). V was clipped by 5 bases and J by 3 bases, with 20 bases between them. CDR3 sequence: CSAVEPLGGTNQPQHF. The DNA of the CDR3 is TGCAGTGCTGTAGAACCCCTCGGGGGTACCAATCAGCCCCAGCATTTT.

This clonotype was counted a few times. This chain links TRBV19 with TRBJ2-2; D perhaps matches TRBD2 (6 bases). The CDR3 runs to 16 residues. V lost 6 bases, J lost 1 base, and 15 bases lay in between. Germline V lookup: CDR1 LNHDA, CDR2 SQIVND (reference sequence). The CDR3: CASRGRWAGNTGELFF. The DNA of the CDR3 is TGTGCCAGTAGGGGGAGGTGGGCGGGGAACACCGGGGAGCTGTTTTTT.

The chain employs TRBV20-1 and TRBJ1-3; D might be TRBD1 (5 bases). This CDR3 is built from 13 residues. V dropped 1 base and J dropped 4 bases, with 8 bases sitting between them. Germline CDR1 DFQATT, CDR2 SNEGSKA (reference sequence). As DNA, the CDR3 is TGCAGTGCTAGAGTGACAGTCGGAAACACCATATATTTT. Encoded protein: CSARVTVGNTIYF.

Only a few counts were recorded for this clonotype. V gene TRBV28 combines with J gene TRBJ1-6; 8 nucleotides align to TRBD1. Germline lookup yields CDR1 MDHEN and CDR2 SYDVKM. With 2 bases clipped from V and 10 bases from J, the junction kept 7 bases outside the gene matches. The CDR3 runs 15 residues. This chain's CDR3 is CASSLAARGRSPLHF. The CDR3 region has the DNA TGTGCCAGCAGTTTAGCCGCCAGGGGGCGATCACCCCTCCACTTT.

J is TRBJ2-2 and V is TRBV5-1, with 13 bases fitting TRBD2. This CDR3 has 18 residues. CDR1 is SGHRS and CDR2 is YFSETQ in the germline V gene. V shed 1 base and J 4 bases; nucleotides not matched to a gene: 7. For the CDR3, the DNA is TGCGCCAGCAGCTTGAATAGGACTAGCGGGGGCGGCACCGGGGAGCTGTTTTTT. The encoded protein is CASSLNRTSGGGTGELFF.

This clonotype was seen many times. Written as DNA, the CDR3 is TGTGCCAGCAGTGGAGGCGGGGAGCTGTTTTTT. Translation gives CASSGGGELFF. This chain connects TRBV6-1 to TRBJ2-2; D not certain. V gave up 4 bases and J gave up 7 bases, with 4 bases separating them. CDR1 and CDR2 (germline): MNHNS, SASEGT. CDR3 length: 11 residues.

This clonotype was counted a few times. Since a much larger clone is just one base distant, this may be a read error. This chain uses TRBV6-6 with TRBJ2-5; D possibly corresponds to TRBD1 (6 bases). There are 13 residues in the CDR3. CDR1 and CDR2 from the germline V gene are MNHNY and SVGAGI (reference sequence). CDR3 protein: CASRHREQETQCF. DNA of the CDR3: TGTGCCAGCAGACACAGGGAGCAAGAGACCCAGTGCTTC.

This clonotype occurred many times. This may be a read error: a much more frequent sequence differs by one nucleotide. This sequence joins TRBV7-9 and TRBJ2-3, with 8 bases that match TRBD2. Germline V lookup: CDR1 SEHNR, CDR2 FQNEAQ (reference sequence). This CDR3 spans 17 amino acids. The CDR3 sequence is CASSLGRAGARTDPQYF. The DNA of the CDR3 is TGTGCCAGCAGCTTAGGTCGAGCGGGGGCCCGCACAGATCCGCAGTATTTT.

This clonotype came up many times. The chain combines TRBV25-1 with TRBJ2-7; 9 bases line up with TRBD1. The CDR3 extends over 14 amino acids. The trim removed 1 base at V and 4 bases at J, leaving 2 bases unmatched. Germline V gene sequence: CDR1 MGHDK, CDR2 SYGVNS. The CDR3 protein is CASSEWGTGYEQYF. The CDR3 DNA reads as TGTGCCAGCAGTGAATGGGGGACAGGGTACGAGCAGTACTTC.